One TCR beta chain is described in this entry. This sample was taken from a study of T cells after yellow fever vaccination. In making TCR cDNA, 5'RACE template switching added a universal primer site and UMIs to it. In TCRdb, the 5' RACE reads were re-called with MiXCR into one record per CDR3 protein. The sample carries roughly 140,000 distinct CDR3 sequences, less than 9.5% recorded once. The receptor was derived from a man aged 25-40 years who received the YFV17D yellow fever vaccine. The material was CD4+ T cells sorted from PBMCs, obtained 5 days after the yellow fever booster vaccination.

This CDR3 is CSAGAGYEQYF. CDR3 DNA: TGCAGCGCGGGGGCGGGATACGAGCAGTACTTC. V is TRBV29-1 and J is TRBJ2-7, with D perhaps given as TRBD1 or TRBD2 (6 bases each). The CDR3 consists of 11 residues. Trimming left V 7 bases short and J 4 bases short, with 11 bases between. CDR1 and CDR2 (germline): SQVTM, ANQGSEA.